The 32 T cell receptor beta chains below were found in one sample sequenced in a study of blood T cells in healthy people across ages. Primed by a sample-barcoded 5' primer and a J-beta primer mix, a second PCR proceeded for 7 to 11 cycles. TCRdb itself ran the 5' RACE reads through MiXCR, one entry per CDR3 protein. The sample holds 1 million to 1.2 million distinct CDR3 sequences, more than 30% seen once. Sequencing was performed on blood. These receptors came from a man aged 18 to 29 in good health.

The gene calls are TRBV7-2 and TRBJ2-1; D unclear. The V and J ends lost 5 bases and 3 bases respectively, with 5 bases between them. The CDR3 sequence is 12 residues long. The germline gives CDR1 SGHTA, CDR2 FQGNSA. CDR3 residues: CASSNYYNEQFF. Written as DNA, the CDR3 is TGTGCCAGCAGCAACTACTACAATGAGCAGTTCTTC.

The chain combines TRBV2 with TRBJ1-2; no clear D. The CDR3 is 12 amino acids. Germline lookup yields CDR1 SNHLY and CDR2 FYNNEI. V lost 1 base, J lost 7 bases, and 7 bases lay in between. CDR3 loop: CASSEERRGYTF. CDR3 coding DNA: TGTGCCAGCAGTGAAGAAAGGCGTGGCTACACCTTC.

This sequence joins TRBV6-2 or TRBV6-3 and TRBJ2-3; D is uncertain. The CDR3 runs to 14 residues. With 8 bases removed from V and 5 bases from J, the gap between germline ends came to 17 bases. Germline V gene data show CDR1 as MNHEY and CDR2 as SVGEGT. The CDR3 is CASQNSREEDTQYF. CDR3 sequence (DNA): TGTGCCAGCCAAAACAGTAGGGAAGAAGATACGCAGTATTTT.

The V and J genes are TRBV4-2 and TRBJ1-6; D remains unclear. Trimming removed 0 bases at V and 11 bases at J, with 17 bases between. Germline V gene data show CDR1 as LGHNA and CDR2 as YNFKEQ. The CDR3 totals 16 residues. The chain's CDR3 is CASSQDRAGWNPPLHF. The CDR3, as DNA: TGTGCCAGCAGCCAAGATCGAGCAGGTTGGAATCCACCCCTCCACTTT.

This clonotype was seen ten or more times. The rearrangement uses TRBV4-3 and TRBJ1-2; a weak D match, TRBD1 (5 bases). CDR3 size: 14 residues. Germline V gives CDR1 LGHNA, CDR2 YSLEER. V was clipped by 3 bases and J by 4 bases, with 12 bases between them. CDR3 in amino acids: CASSQSQGSYGYTF. The CDR3 DNA is TGCGCCAGCAGCCAGAGTCAGGGAAGCTATGGCTACACCTTC.

The CDR3 nucleotides read TGTGCCACCAGTGACAGTACTAGCGGACCGACCTACAATGAGCAGTACTTC. It yields the protein CATSDSTSGPTYNEQYF. The chain combines TRBV24-1 with TRBJ2-1; 8 nucleotides line up with TRBD2. The J call may be incorrect, as the DNA end agrees better with TRBJ2-7. Germline loops: CDR1 KGHDR, CDR2 SFDVKD. The CDR3 spans 17 residues.

This clonotype has only a few counts. The chain links TRBV5-1 to TRBJ2-1; D call uncertain. V lost 3 bases to trimming and J lost 8 bases, with 15 bases between them. This CDR3 has 14 amino acids. CDR1 and CDR2 from the germline V gene are SGHRS and YFSETQ. The chain's CDR3 is CASSSHPSADEQFF. The CDR3 DNA sequence: TGCGCCAGCAGCTCCCACCCGTCGGCGGATGAGCAGTTCTTC. Based on the CDR3 plus reference TRBV5-1 and TRBJ2-1, the full variable domain is KAGVTQTPRYLIKTRGQQVTLSCSPISGHRSVSWYQQTPGQGLQFLFEYFSETQRNKGNFPGRFSGRQFSNSRSEMNVSTLELGDSALYLCASSSHPSADEQFFGPGTRLTVL.

This clonotype was counted only a few times. The V and J genes are TRBV4-1 and TRBJ2-3, with 12 bases lining up with TRBD2. The CDR3 is 17 residues long. The germline V gene encodes CDR1 MGHRA and CDR2 YSYEKL. With V trimmed by 0 bases and J by 4 bases, 5 bases remained unmatched. Written as DNA, the CDR3 is TGCGCCAGCAGCCAAGATGGACTAGCGGGGAGGGCAGATACGCAGTATTTT. This translates into CASSQDGLAGRADTQYF.

V gene TRBV12-3 or TRBV12-4 combines with J gene TRBJ2-2, with TRBD2 matching 7 bases. The CDR3 has 15 residues. J was trimmed by 7 bases and V by 5 bases; bases with no gene match: 10. The CDR3 is CASSTRGLVVGELFF. CDR3 bases: TGTGCCAGCAGTACCCGAGGACTAGTTGTCGGGGAGCTGTTTTTT.

This clonotype was detected a few times. This chain uses TRBV7-2 with TRBJ2-7; no clear D. Deletions cut 7 bases from V and 5 bases from J, with 15 bases between. The CDR3 contains 13 residues. Germline lookup yields CDR1 SGHTA and CDR2 FQGNSA. The CDR3 DNA follows: TGTGCCAGCACCACACCTAGAACCGACGAGCAGTACTTC. As protein: CASTTPRTDEQYF.

The chain recombines TRBV6-1 with TRBJ1-6; unclear D gene. This CDR3 comprises 14 residues. The V gene's germline CDR1 is MNHNS and CDR2 SASEGT. V was shortened by 7 bases and J by 0 bases, with 7 bases between the two germline ends. The CDR3 loop is CASKDGSYNSPLHF. CDR3 DNA sequence: TGTGCCAGCAAGGACGGCTCCTATAATTCACCCCTCCACTTT.

This clonotype appeared a few times. The rearrangement uses TRBV7-2 and TRBJ2-4; D may be TRBD2 (5 bases). Trimming removed 1 base at V and 3 bases at J, with 10 bases between. CDR3 size: 15 residues. Germline V gene data show CDR1 as SGHTA and CDR2 as FQGNSA. CDR3 coding DNA: TGTGCCAGCAGCTTAGGAGGGTTTGGCAAAAACATTCAGTACTTC. This encodes CASSLGGFGKNIQYF.

In its sample, this clonotype was seen many times. The CDR3 nucleotides read TGTGCCAGCAGACCACGACTAGCGGGGGTCCCCTCCAATGAGCAGTTCTTC. Protein product: CASRPRLAGVPSNEQFF. This sequence joins TRBV28 and TRBJ2-1; 12 bases map to TRBD2. From germline, CDR1 is MDHEN and CDR2 SYDVKM. J lost 6 bases, V lost 6 bases, and 12 bases had no gene match. There are 17 residues in the CDR3.

This clonotype was counted many times. The V and J genes are TRBV7-2 and TRBJ2-3; D gene uncertain. The V and J ends lost 2 bases and 4 bases respectively, with 4 bases between them. CDR1 is SGHTA and CDR2 is FQGNSA in the germline V gene. This CDR3 contains 12 residues. CDR3 DNA sequence: TGTGCCAGCAGCTTAAGTGCAGATACGCAGTATTTT. Protein product: CASSLSADTQYF.

The genes are TRBV6-1 and TRBJ2-4; TRBD2 matches at 7 bases. This CDR3 is built from 13 residues. Looked up from germline, CDR1 is MNHNS and CDR2 is SASEGT. Trimming at V came to 7 bases and at J to 6 bases, leaving 6 bases not matched to a gene. Written as DNA, the CDR3 is TGTGCCAGCACCATCGGCGGGGGAAACATTCAGTACTTC. Its translation is CASTIGGGNIQYF.

The V and J genes are TRBV20-1 and TRBJ2-5; D perhaps matches TRBD2 (7 bases). V lost 6 bases and J lost 5, with 22 bases in between. This CDR3 spans 15 amino acids. Germline CDR1 is DFQATT and CDR2 is SNEGSKA (reference sequence). Written as DNA, the CDR3 is TGCAGTGCCCTCGAGTATGGGGGGGCCAAGGAGACCCAGTACTTC. Amino acid sequence: CSALEYGGAKETQYF.

The chain carries TRBV15 and TRBJ2-4; possible D gene TRBD2, 6 bases. Germline CDR1 and CDR2: LNHNV and YYDKDF (reference sequence). V lost 0 bases and J 13 bases, leaving 19 bases between the germline ends. This CDR3 region has 15 residues. For the CDR3, the DNA is TGTGCCACCAGCAGAGATTTCGAAACAGTGGAGGGGCAGTACTTC. Protein: CATSRDFETVEGQYF.

The genes are TRBV7-2 and TRBJ1-5; 7 bases are a match to TRBD1. The CDR3 consists of 15 residues. Trimming at V came to 2 bases and at J to 5 bases, leaving 6 bases not matched to a gene. From germline, CDR1 is SGHTA and CDR2 FQGNSA. The CDR3 sequence: CASSLQGDIYQPQHF. CDR3 nucleotide sequence: TGTGCCAGCAGCTTACAGGGGGACATTTATCAGCCCCAGCATTTT. Looking up the rest from reference TRBV7-2 and TRBJ1-5 gives the full variable domain: GAGVSQSPSNKVTEKGKDVELRCDPISGHTALYWYRQSLGQGLEFLIYFQGNSAPDKSGLPSDRFSAERTGGSVSTLTIQRTQQEDSAVYLCASSLQGDIYQPQHFGDGTRLSIL.

The chain joins TRBV29-1 to TRBJ1-1; perhaps TRBD1 as D (6 bases). The CDR3 loop spans 12 amino acids. V shed 7 bases and J shed 1 base, with 10 bases lying between them. Germline V gene lookup returns CDR1 SQVTM and CDR2 ANQGSEA. CDR3 coding DNA: TGCAGCGGTAACAGGGAGAACACTGAAGCTTTCTTT. Its protein is CSGNRENTEAFF. The full variable domain, with the rest looked up from reference TRBV29-1 and TRBJ1-1, is SAVISQKPSRDICQRGTSLTIQCQVDSQVTMMFWYRQQPGQSLTLIATANQGSEATYESGFVIDKFPISRPNLTFSTLTVSNMSPEDSSIYLCSGNRENTEAFFGQGTRLTVV.

This clonotype showed up just a few times. The chain combines TRBV14 with TRBJ2-3; 10 positions agree with TRBD2. V trimming: 4 bases; J trimming: 4 bases; junction bases outside the gene matches: 8. The CDR3 totals 16 residues. Germline lookup yields CDR1 SGHDN and CDR2 FVKESK. The CDR3 DNA reads TGTGCCAGCAGCCTCCAGCGGGGGGGCCAACCAGATACGCAGTATTTT. Translating gives CASSLQRGGQPDTQYF.

The V call is TRBV3-1, the J call TRBJ1-5; perhaps TRBD1 as D (5 bases). The germline CDR1 and CDR2 sequences are LGHDT and YNNKEL (reference sequence). With 0 bases removed from V and 1 base from J, the gap between germline ends came to 7 bases. The CDR3 extends over 15 amino acids. For the CDR3, the DNA is TGTGCCAGCAGCCAAGATTGGGGGAGCAATCAGCCCCAGCATTTT. Translated: CASSQDWGSNQPQHF.

For this clonotype: Given a much more abundant clone one base away, this may be a read error. This chain uses TRBV25-1 with TRBJ2-5, with 10 bases matching TRBD1. Germline CDR1 reads MGHDK; CDR2 reads SYGVNS. Losses at the gene ends were 3 bases for V and 11 bases for J; bases not matched to a gene: 9. This CDR3 region has 14 residues. CDR3: CASSDGTGDYKQYF. CDR3 sequence (DNA): TGTGCCAGCAGTGACGGGACAGGGGACTACAAGCAGTACTTC.

This clonotype was found many times. The chain uses TRBV6-5 and TRBJ1-2; possible D gene TRBD1, 6 bases. The CDR3 consists of 13 residues. Between the trimmed V and J ends, which lost 6 bases and 2 bases, there was a span of 10 bases. Per the germline V gene, CDR1 is MNHEY and CDR2 is SVGAGI. CDR3 region: CASSYGQNYGYTF. CDR3 in DNA: TGTGCCAGCAGCTACGGACAGAACTATGGCTACACCTTC.

The V gene is TRBV4-3, the J gene TRBJ2-7, with D uncertain. The germline CDR1 and CDR2 sequences are LGHNA and YSLEER. The CDR3 is 14 amino acids. Trimming removed 4 bases at V and 8 bases at J, with 18 bases between. The CDR3 nucleotides read TGCGCCAGCAGCCTCTTCTCAGACGCATCTAAGCAGTACTTC. Translated, it gives CASSLFSDASKQYF.

On this clonotype itself: This may be a read error: a much more frequent sequence differs by one nucleotide. The rearrangement links TRBV20-1 to TRBJ2-1; possible D gene TRBD2, 5 bases. With 3 bases removed from V and 4 bases from J, the gap between germline ends came to 16 bases. The CDR3 runs to 15 residues. Per the germline V gene, CDR1 is DFQATT and CDR2 is SNEGSKA (reference sequence). CDR3 amino acids: CSASVDGVGYNEQFF. CDR3 DNA sequence: TGCAGTGCTAGTGTCGACGGGGTGGGGTACAATGAGCAGTTCTTC.

This clonotype was seen more than once but under ten times. The chain uses TRBV27 and TRBJ2-3; D possibly uses TRBD1 or TRBD2 (6 bases each). V was trimmed by 2 bases and J by 6 bases, leaving 15 bases between them. CDR3 size: 15 residues. Germline assignment: CDR1 MNHEY and CDR2 SMNVEV (reference sequence). The CDR3 loop is CASSLVRGRADTQYF. The CDR3 coding sequence is TGTGCCAGCAGTTTAGTCCGGGGGCGCGCGGATACGCAGTATTTT.

The J gene is TRBJ1-1, the V gene TRBV4-2; a weak D match, TRBD1 (5 bases). V lost 1 base to trimming and J lost 1 base, with 13 bases between them. The germline V gene encodes CDR1 LGHNA and CDR2 YNFKEQ. This CDR3 spans 16 amino acids. The CDR3 sequence is CASSQGRTYSNTEAFF. The DNA of the CDR3 is TGTGCCAGCAGCCAAGGTCGGACATACTCGAACACTGAAGCTTTCTTT.

Note on this clonotype: With a much larger clone just one base away, this may be a read error. The chain employs TRBV12-3 or TRBV12-4 and TRBJ2-6; no firm D call. The CDR3 is made up of 12 amino acids. The CDR3 loop is CASSNRANALTF. In DNA, the CDR3 is TGTGCCAGCAGCAACCGGGCCAACGCCCTGACTTTC.

A remark on this clonotype: At one end, the junction sequence differs from germline, possibly due to a read error. V usage is TRBV5-6 and J usage is TRBJ2-1, with 8 bases that match TRBD2. The germline V gene encodes CDR1 SGHDT and CDR2 YYEEEE. This CDR3 is 16 amino acids long. CDR3 coding DNA: TGTGCCAGCAGCTTGGACGGAACTAGCGGATACAATGAGCGGTTCTTC. It translates to CASSLDGTSGYNERFF.

A single count supports this clonotype. The chain links TRBV20-1 to TRBJ1-6; the D is unclear. V gave up 0 bases and J gave up 5 bases, with 11 bases separating them. From germline, CDR1 is DFQATT and CDR2 SNEGSKA (reference sequence). The CDR3 is 15 amino acids. DNA of the CDR3: TGCAGTGCTAGAGATTTGGGAACCAATAATTCACCCCTCCACTTT. Its protein is CSARDLGTNNSPLHF.

Here the CDR3 DNA reads TGTGCCAGCAGCGCGGGAGGTGAAGCTTTCTTT. Amino acids: CASSAGGEAFF. The rearrangement uses TRBV6-2 or TRBV6-3 and TRBJ1-1; D not resolved. Germline V lookup: CDR1 MNHEY, CDR2 SVGEGT. CDR3 length: 11 amino acids. The V end was cut by 6 bases, the J end by 7 bases, with 9 bases between.

This sequence joins TRBV6-2 or TRBV6-3 and TRBJ2-3, with 7 bases lining up with TRBD2. V lost 4 bases to trimming and J lost 3 bases; unmatched junction nucleotides: 25. Germline CDR1 is MNHEY and CDR2 is SVGEGT. This CDR3 is 21 amino acids long. The CDR3 protein is CASSFSPLPGLVGMVTDTQYF. CDR3 bases: TGTGCCAGCAGTTTCTCCCCCCTCCCCGGACTAGTGGGGATGGTGACAGATACGCAGTATTTT.